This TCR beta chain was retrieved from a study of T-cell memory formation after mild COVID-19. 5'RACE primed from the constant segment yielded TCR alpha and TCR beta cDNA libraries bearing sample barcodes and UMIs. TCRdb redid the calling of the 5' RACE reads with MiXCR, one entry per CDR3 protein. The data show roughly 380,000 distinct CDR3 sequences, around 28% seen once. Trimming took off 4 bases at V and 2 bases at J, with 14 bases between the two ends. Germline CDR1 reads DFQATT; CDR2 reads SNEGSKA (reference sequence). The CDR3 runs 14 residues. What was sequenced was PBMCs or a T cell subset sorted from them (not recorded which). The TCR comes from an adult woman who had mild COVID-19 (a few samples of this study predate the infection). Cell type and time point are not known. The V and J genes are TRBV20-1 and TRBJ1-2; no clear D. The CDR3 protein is CSAILPLINYGYTF. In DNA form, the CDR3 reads TGCAGTGCTATACTCCCGCTTATCAACTATGGCTACACCTTC.